The present TCR beta chain was sequenced within a study of T cell responses to AZD1222 COVID-19 vaccine. The data were produced by immunoSEQ multiplex PCR, yet TCRdb's version contains in-frame clones alone and is incomplete. The repertoire holds approximately 190,000 clones, with over 85% as singletons. Trimming removed 6 bases from V and 7 bases from J, with 18 bases in between. CDR3 length: 15 residues. CDR1 SGHTA and CDR2 FQGNSA come from the germline V gene. The rearrangement links TRBV7-2 to TRBJ1-4; D gene unclear. The origin of this receptor is an adult who received the MenACWY meningococcal vaccine as a control. Sequenced material: peripheral blood, taken 28 days after the second dose of the MenACWY control vaccine. The CDR3 DNA follows: TGTGCCAGCAGATCTGATCCGGCACGTGGTGAAAAACTGTTTTTT. Protein: CASRSDPARGEKLFF.